Reported below is one T cell receptor beta chain. What it recognizes is unknown. Replicate PCRs for sorted subsets used around 190 ng DNA; this equaled 33,000 or so T cell genomes. The table came from immunoSEQ multiplex PCR; TCRdb's copy has only in-frame clones and leaves some out. This table holds around 640,000 clones, approximately 96% found once. This record belongs to a study of shared clonotypes between healthy human individuals. Looking at the study overall: Researchers assigned three CD4 naive, three CD4 memory, two CD8 naive and one CD8 memory plate to each donor. Study outcomes and limitations: Shared across several donors were around 4.7% of the naive CD4 clonotypes. The sole specimen, blood, was sampled, and tissue repertoires likely differ.

The CDR3 totals 18 residues. Germline CDR1 reads SGDLS; CDR2 reads YYNGEE. Losses at the gene ends were 5 bases for V and 5 bases for J; bases not matched to a gene: 18. Naivety among CD8 cells was defined by CD45RO negativity and positive CCR7 selection, thereby excluding terminally differentiated effector memory CD45RA+ cells. The chain carries TRBV9 and TRBJ2-5; 10 nucleotides line up with TRBD2. The TCR comes from a woman in her twenties or thirties in good health. Sample: naive CD8+ T cells sorted from blood. Here the CDR3 DNA reads TGTGCCAGCAGTGGGAGCATAGCGGGAGGCTCCGGTTGGGAGACCCAGTACTTC. As protein: CASSGSIAGGSGWETQYF.